Sequencing of this T cell receptor (beta chain) was carried out in a study of cytomegalovirus exposure and HLA in healthy donors. J was trimmed by 1 base and V by 4 bases; bases with no gene match: 2. Germline CDR1 and CDR2: MNHEY and SVGAGI. This CDR3 is 14 amino acids long. Healthy people donating bone marrow made up the donors. The PCR had 60 Vbeta and 13 Jbeta primers. The protocol was immunoSEQ multiplex PCR, while the TCRdb copy is restricted to in-frame clones and leaves out a portion. This table has about 90,000 clones, around four fifths appearing once. The source material was PBMCs. The rearrangement joins TRBV6-5 to TRBJ2-3; 7 bases are a match to TRBD1. The clonotype was recovered from a man aged 30-40 years in good health and CMV-seronegative. The CDR3 bases are TGTGCCAGCAGTTCTGGACAGGGCACAGATACGCAGTATTTT. This gives the protein CASSSGQGTDTQYF.